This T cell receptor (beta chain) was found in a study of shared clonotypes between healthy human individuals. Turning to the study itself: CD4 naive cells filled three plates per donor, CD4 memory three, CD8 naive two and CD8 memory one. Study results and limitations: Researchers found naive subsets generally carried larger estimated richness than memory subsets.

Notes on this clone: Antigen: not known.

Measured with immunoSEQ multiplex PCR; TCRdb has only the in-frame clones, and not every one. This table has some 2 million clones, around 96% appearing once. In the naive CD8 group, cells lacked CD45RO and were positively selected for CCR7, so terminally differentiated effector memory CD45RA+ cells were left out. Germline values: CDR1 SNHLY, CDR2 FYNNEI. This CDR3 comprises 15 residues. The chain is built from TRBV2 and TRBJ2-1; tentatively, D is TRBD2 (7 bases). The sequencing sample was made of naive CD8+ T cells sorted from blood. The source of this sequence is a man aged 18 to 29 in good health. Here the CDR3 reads CANGGSGGPYNEQFF. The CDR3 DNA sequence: TGTGCGAACGGGGGCTCGGGGGGCCCCTACAATGAGCAGTTCTTC.